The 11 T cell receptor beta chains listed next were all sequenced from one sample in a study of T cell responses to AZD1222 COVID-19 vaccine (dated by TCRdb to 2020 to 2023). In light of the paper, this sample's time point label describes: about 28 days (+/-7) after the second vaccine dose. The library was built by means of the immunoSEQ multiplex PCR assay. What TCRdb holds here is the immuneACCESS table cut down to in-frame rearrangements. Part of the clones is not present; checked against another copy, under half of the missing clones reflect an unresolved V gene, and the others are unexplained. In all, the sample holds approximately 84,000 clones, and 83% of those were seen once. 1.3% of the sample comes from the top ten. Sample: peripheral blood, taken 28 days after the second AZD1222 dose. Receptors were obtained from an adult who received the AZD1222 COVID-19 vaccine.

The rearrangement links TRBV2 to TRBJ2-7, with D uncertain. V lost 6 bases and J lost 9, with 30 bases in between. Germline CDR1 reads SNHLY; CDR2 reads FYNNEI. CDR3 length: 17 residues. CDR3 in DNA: TGTGCCAGCAGAAAACGGGCCGGCCCGGTGGTCCCTCACGGGCAGTACTTC. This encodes CASRKRAGPVVPHGQYF.

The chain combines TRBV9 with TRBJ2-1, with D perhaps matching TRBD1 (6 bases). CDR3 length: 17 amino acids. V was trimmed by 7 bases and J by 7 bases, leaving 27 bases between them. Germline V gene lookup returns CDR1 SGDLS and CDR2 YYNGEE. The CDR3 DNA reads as TGTGCCAGCGTTCCGGGACATAACTACGGCTTGGGGAATGAGCAGTTCTTC. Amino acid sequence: CASVPGHNYGLGNEQFF. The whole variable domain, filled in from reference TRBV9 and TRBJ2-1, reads DSGVTQTPKHLITATGQRVTLRCSPRSGDLSVYWYQQSLDQGLQFLIQYYNGEERAKGNILERFSAQQFPDLHSELNLSSLELGDSALYFCASVPGHNYGLGNEQFFGPGTRLTVL.

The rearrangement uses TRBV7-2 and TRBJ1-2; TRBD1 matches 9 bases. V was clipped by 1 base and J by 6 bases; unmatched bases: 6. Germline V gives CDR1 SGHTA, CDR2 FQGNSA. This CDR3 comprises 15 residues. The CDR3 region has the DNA TGTGCCAGCAGCTTAGGGGGACAGGGAAATCATGGCTACACCTTC. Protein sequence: CASSLGGQGNHGYTF. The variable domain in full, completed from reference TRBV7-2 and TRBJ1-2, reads GAGVSQSPSNKVTEKGKDVELRCDPISGHTALYWYRQSLGQGLEFLIYFQGNSAPDKSGLPSDRFSAERTGGSVSTLTIQRTQQEDSAVYLCASSLGGQGNHGYTFGSGTRLTVV.

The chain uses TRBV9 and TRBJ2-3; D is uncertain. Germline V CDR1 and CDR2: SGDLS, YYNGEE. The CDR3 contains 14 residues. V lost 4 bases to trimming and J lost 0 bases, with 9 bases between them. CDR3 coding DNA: TGTGCCAGCAGCTATCAATCTAGCACAGATACGCAGTATTTT. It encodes CASSYQSSTDTQYF.

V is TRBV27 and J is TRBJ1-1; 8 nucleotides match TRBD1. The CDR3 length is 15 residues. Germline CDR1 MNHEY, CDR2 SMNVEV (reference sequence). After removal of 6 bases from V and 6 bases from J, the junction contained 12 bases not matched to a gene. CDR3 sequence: CASSADRGGFAEAFF. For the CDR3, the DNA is TGTGCCAGCAGCGCCGACAGGGGAGGATTTGCTGAAGCTTTCTTT.

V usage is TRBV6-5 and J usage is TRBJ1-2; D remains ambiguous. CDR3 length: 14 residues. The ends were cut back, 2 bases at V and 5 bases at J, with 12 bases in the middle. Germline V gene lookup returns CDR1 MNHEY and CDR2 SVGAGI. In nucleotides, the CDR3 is TGTGCCAGCAGTTACGGTGGGCCGGGGTATGGCTACACCTTC. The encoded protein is CASSYGGPGYGYTF.

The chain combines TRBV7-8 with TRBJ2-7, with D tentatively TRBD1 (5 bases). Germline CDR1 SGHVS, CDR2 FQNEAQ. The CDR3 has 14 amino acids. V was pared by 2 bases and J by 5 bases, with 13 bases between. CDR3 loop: CASSLSPGYHEQYF. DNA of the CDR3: TGTGCCAGCAGCTTATCCCCAGGGTACCACGAGCAGTACTTC.

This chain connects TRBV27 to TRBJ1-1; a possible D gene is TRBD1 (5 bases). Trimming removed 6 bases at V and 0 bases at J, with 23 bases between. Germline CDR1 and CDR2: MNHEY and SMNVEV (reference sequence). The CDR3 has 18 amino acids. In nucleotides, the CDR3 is TGTGCCAGCAGCCGTAATGTAATCTTAGGGACCCTGAACACTGAAGCTTTCTTT. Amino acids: CASSRNVILGTLNTEAFF.

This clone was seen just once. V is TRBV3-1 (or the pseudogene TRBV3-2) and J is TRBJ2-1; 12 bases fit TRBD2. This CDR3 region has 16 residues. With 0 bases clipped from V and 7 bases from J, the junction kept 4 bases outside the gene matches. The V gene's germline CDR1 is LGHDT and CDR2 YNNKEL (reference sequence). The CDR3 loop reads CASSQDSTSGSNEQFF. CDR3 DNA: TGTGCCAGCAGCCAAGATTCGACTAGCGGGAGTAATGAGCAGTTCTTC.

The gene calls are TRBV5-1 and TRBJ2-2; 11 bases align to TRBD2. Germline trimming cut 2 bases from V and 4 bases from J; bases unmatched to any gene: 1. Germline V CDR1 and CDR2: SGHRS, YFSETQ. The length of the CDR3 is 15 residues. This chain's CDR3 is CASSFTSGSTGELFF. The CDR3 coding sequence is TGCGCCAGCAGCTTTACTAGCGGGAGCACCGGGGAGCTGTTTTTT.

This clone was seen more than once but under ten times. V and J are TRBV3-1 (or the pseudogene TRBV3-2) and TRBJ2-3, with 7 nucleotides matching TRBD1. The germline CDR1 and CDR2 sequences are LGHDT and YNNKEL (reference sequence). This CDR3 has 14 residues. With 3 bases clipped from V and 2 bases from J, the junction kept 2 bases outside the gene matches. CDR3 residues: CASSQGTATDTQYF. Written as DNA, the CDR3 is TGTGCCAGCAGCCAGGGGACAGCCACAGATACGCAGTATTTT.